The source of this T cell receptor beta chain is a study of control samples from healthy donors and cancer patients. V lost 5 bases and J 4 bases, leaving 11 bases between the germline ends. The length of the CDR3 is 14 residues. Germline-derived CDR1 and CDR2 are SGHAT and FQNNGV. This table comes from immunoSEQ multiplex PCR, and its TCRdb copy is limited to in-frame clones, with some not included. Here the sample spans under 200,000 clones, 91% being singletons. The receptor was isolated from a woman aged 25 to 39 in good health. Source material: blood. The genes are TRBV11-2 and TRBJ2-2, with D perhaps matching TRBD1 (6 bases). The CDR3: CASSTDRITGELFF. Here the CDR3 DNA reads TGTGCCAGCAGCACAGACAGGATCACCGGGGAGCTGTTTTTT.